These T cell receptor beta chains were read from a single sample in a study of metastatic and nonmetastatic thyroid tumors. Using MiXCR, TCRdb reanalyzed the PCR reads. Here the sample spans 34,000 or so clones, 35% being singletons. The sample taken for sequencing was tumor tissue. Source of these receptors: a female donor with papillary thyroid cancer or a benign thyroid nodule (not recorded which). Some clones in this sample may be carry-over from other donors' samples. Both conserved end residues are part of each CDR3. D genes are given only for firm matches. Clone size is not always given. Where it is, it says once, few, many or a class for expanded clones.

d_gene: -
v_gene: TRBV6-1
abundance: -
j_gene: TRBJ2-1
CDR3nt: TGTGCCAGCACTACCGACGGGGGACCCAGACGGTTCTTC
CDR3aa: CASTTDGGPRRFF

d_gene: TRBD1
v_gene: TRBV6-5
abundance: -
j_gene: TRBJ1-2
CDR3nt: TGTGCCAGCAGTTTGCTAGGGGGCGGATATGGCTACACCTTC
CDR3aa: CASSLLGGGYGYTF

d_gene: -
v_gene: TRBV19
abundance: -
j_gene: TRBJ1-1
CDR3nt: TGTGCCAGTAGCACTCCCCCGGACAGAACGAACACTGAAGCTTTCTTT
CDR3aa: CASSTPPDRTNTEAFF

d_gene: TRBD1
v_gene: TRBV6-5
abundance: -
j_gene: TRBJ2-7
CDR3nt: TGTGCCAGCGGTTTCGGGACAGGGTTTAACGAGCAGTACTTC
CDR3aa: CASGFGTGFNEQYF

d_gene: -
v_gene: TRBV20-1
abundance: few
j_gene: TRBJ2-2
CDR3nt: TGCAGTGCTAGAGGGGTGTTAGGAGGTTACAACGGGGAGCTGTTTTTT
CDR3aa: CSARGVLGGYNGELFF

d_gene: TRBD2
v_gene: TRBV20-1
abundance: -
j_gene: TRBJ2-3
CDR3nt: TGCAGTGCTAGAGATCCTAGCGGGAGCGGTGTCACAGATACGCAGTATTTT
CDR3aa: CSARDPSGSGVTDTQYF

d_gene: -
v_gene: TRBV5-8
abundance: -
j_gene: TRBJ1-6
CDR3nt: TGTGCCAGCAGCTTGGTAGGGATCGGTCGAAATTCACCCCTCCACTTT
CDR3aa: CASSLVGIGRNSPLHF

d_gene: TRBD2
v_gene: TRBV10-3
abundance: few
j_gene: TRBJ2-3
CDR3nt: TGTGCCATCAGTGACGGCGGGAGGAGCACAGATACGCAGTATTTT
CDR3aa: CAISDGGRSTDTQYF

d_gene: -
v_gene: TRBV28
abundance: few
j_gene: TRBJ2-7
CDR3nt: TGTGCCAGCACTCCCGGGGGCGGGTCGCCGTACAACGAGCAGTACTTC
CDR3aa: CASTPGGGSPYNEQYF

d_gene: -
v_gene: TRBV19
abundance: few
j_gene: TRBJ2-1
CDR3nt: TGTGCCAGTAGTCCCGGTTCCGCAAGCTCCTACAATGAGCAGTTCTTC
CDR3aa: CASSPGSASSYNEQFF

d_gene: -
v_gene: TRBV7-8
abundance: many
j_gene: TRBJ2-2
CDR3nt: TGTGCCAGCAGCCACCCCGGGGGAGAGGACACCGGGGAGCTGTTTTTT
CDR3aa: CASSHPGGEDTGELFF

d_gene: TRBD2
v_gene: TRBV6-1
abundance: few
j_gene: TRBJ2-3
CDR3nt: TGTGCCAGCTCTAGCGGGAGAGAGCCAGATACGCAGTATTTT
CDR3aa: CASSSGREPDTQYF

d_gene: TRBD1
v_gene: TRBV20-1
abundance: -
j_gene: TRBJ2-1
CDR3nt: TGCAGTGCGGGACAGCGGACCGAGCAGTTCTTC
CDR3aa: CSAGQRTEQFF

d_gene: TRBD2
v_gene: TRBV20-1
abundance: few
j_gene: TRBJ2-7
CDR3nt: TGCAGTGCTAGTATGGGCGGGGGGGCAAGAAAACAGTACTTC
CDR3aa: CSASMGGGARKQYF

d_gene: -
v_gene: TRBV6-1
abundance: few
j_gene: TRBJ1-1
CDR3nt: TGTGCCAGCAAGGACGGCAGACCGAACACTGAAGCTTTCTTT
CDR3aa: CASKDGRPNTEAFF

d_gene: -
v_gene: TRBV20-1
abundance: -
j_gene: TRBJ2-3
CDR3nt: TGCAGTGCTAGATCCTTGGACGCTGTTCTCACAGATACGCAGTATTTT
CDR3aa: CSARSLDAVLTDTQYF